The clone carrying this T cell receptor beta chain was seen more than once but under ten times. Amplification targeted TCR beta CDR3 regions from RNA transcripts. First-round RT-PCR targeting the TCR CDR3 was performed with the HTBI primer set. TCRdb processed the multiplex PCR reads anew with MiXCR; each CDR3 protein has one entry. The table lists around 600,000 distinct CDR3 sequences, 14% of them singletons, with around 7% in the top ten. Trimming took off 5 bases at V and 1 base at J, with 16 bases between the two ends. The germline CDR1 and CDR2 sequences are DFQATT and SNEGSKA (reference sequence). The CDR3 is 15 residues long. Uncontrolled infections, other autoimmune diseases, pregnancy or lactation led to exclusion of patients. Used for diagnoses were clinical symptoms, serum thyroxine and TRAb, thyroid ultrasound and orbital computed tomography. These data come from a study of T cells in Graves' hyperthyroidism and ophthalmopathy.

The rearrangement joins TRBV20-1 to TRBJ2-3, with D maybe TRBD1 (5 bases). The sample was blood. The source is a woman aged 18-29 years with Graves' ophthalmopathy. Written as DNA, the CDR3 is TGCAGTGCTGTACTCCTGGGGCAGGGCACAGATACGCAGTATTTT. Its protein is CSAVLLGQGTDTQYF.